Following are 23 T cell receptor beta chains from one sample sequenced in a study of T-cell memory formation after mild COVID-19. TCRdb recomputed calls from the 5' RACE reads with MiXCR, one row per CDR3 protein. The data contain around 250,000 distinct CDR3 sequences, around 15% of them singletons. Sequenced sample: PBMCs or a T cell subset sorted from them (not recorded which). Every receptor here comes from a young man who had mild COVID-19 (a few samples of this study predate the infection). Cell type and time point are not known.

The chain joins TRBV2 to TRBJ1-2, with 7 positions matching TRBD1. Trimming at V came to 8 bases and at J to 6 bases, leaving 9 bases not matched to a gene. The CDR3 is 13 residues long. Germline V gene lookup returns CDR1 SNHLY and CDR2 FYNNEI. Here the CDR3 DNA reads TGTGCCAGCGGACGACAGGGTTCCGATGGCTACACCTTC. Translation gives CASGRQGSDGYTF.

The chain is built from TRBV2 and TRBJ1-6; D not resolved. Germline lookup yields CDR1 SNHLY and CDR2 FYNNEI. The CDR3 length is 14 residues. The V end was cut by 8 bases, the J end by 0 bases, with 8 bases between. The CDR3 coding sequence is TGTGCCAGCGGATCCGACTCCTATAATTCACCCCTCCACTTT. As protein: CASGSDSYNSPLHF.

This clonotype was seen a few times. The V and J genes are TRBV7-3 and TRBJ2-5; no clear D. The CDR3 runs 16 residues. Trimming removed 0 bases at V and 3 bases at J, with 14 bases between. Germline CDR1 reads SGHTA; CDR2 reads FQGTGA. The CDR3 region is CASSLTGFTPEETQYF. DNA of the CDR3: TGTGCCAGCAGCTTAACGGGCTTCACCCCGGAAGAGACCCAGTACTTC.

This chain uses TRBV12-3 or TRBV12-4 with TRBJ2-2, with 7 bases lining up with TRBD1. The CDR3 is 16 amino acids. The V and J ends lost 5 bases and 1 base, in that order; junction bases with no gene match: 7. CDR3 region: CASSVRQGLNTGELFF. In DNA form, the CDR3 reads TGTGCCAGCAGTGTCAGACAGGGCCTGAACACCGGGGAGCTGTTTTTT.

This chain links TRBV28 with TRBJ1-2; D may be TRBD1 (5 bases). The CDR3 length is 13 residues. Germline assignment: CDR1 MDHEN and CDR2 SYDVKM. V was clipped by 6 bases and J by 8 bases, with 16 bases between them. The CDR3: CASSSVGGYGYTF. Written as DNA, the CDR3 is TGTGCCAGCAGCTCCGTCGGGGGGTACGGCTACACCTTC.

This clonotype occurred many times. The chain joins TRBV7-2 to TRBJ2-5; D uncertain. The germline V gene has CDR1 SGHTA and CDR2 FQGNSA. Between the trimmed V and J ends, which lost 2 bases and 3 bases, there was a span of 16 bases. This CDR3 has 16 residues. The DNA of the CDR3 is TGTGCCAGCAGCTTAATGTTCGCGCGGAGAAAAGAGACCCAGTACTTC. The encoded protein is CASSLMFARRKETQYF.

This clonotype was detected only a few times. The chain couples TRBV7-2 to TRBJ1-2, with a weak D call TRBD1 (5 bases). CDR1 SGHTA and CDR2 FQGNSA come from the germline V gene. The V gene lost 1 base and the J gene lost 4 bases, with 10 bases spanning the gap. The CDR3 has 14 residues. In nucleotides, the CDR3 is TGTGCCAGCAGCTTAGGGGACGGCACCTATGGCTACACCTTC. Protein: CASSLGDGTYGYTF. Looking up the rest from reference TRBV7-2 and TRBJ1-2 gives the full variable domain: GAGVSQSPSNKVTEKGKDVELRCDPISGHTALYWYRQSLGQGLEFLIYFQGNSAPDKSGLPSDRFSAERTGGSVSTLTIQRTQQEDSAVYLCASSLGDGTYGYTFGSGTRLTVV.

The chain has TRBV5-1 and TRBJ2-7; either TRBD1 or TRBD2 may supply D (5 bases each). There are 13 residues in the CDR3. V was clipped by 0 bases and J by 5 bases, with 9 bases between them. The germline CDR1 and CDR2 sequences are SGHRS and YFSETQ. The CDR3 sequence is CASSLVRGDEQYV. CDR3 sequence (DNA): TGCGCCAGCAGCTTGGTTCGGGGCGACGAGCAGTACGTC.

This clonotype was counted between two and nine times. V gene TRBV12-3 or TRBV12-4 combines with J gene TRBJ1-4; D is uncertain. This CDR3 has 13 residues. The V end was cut by 6 bases, the J end by 10 bases, with 15 bases between. As DNA, the CDR3 is TGTGCCAGCAGGGGAGGAGCGCGGGGAAAACTGTTTTTT. Protein sequence: CASRGGARGKLFF.

In this sample, this clonotype turned up many times. The chain has TRBV29-1 and TRBJ2-2, with TRBD1 matching over 10 bases. In germline, CDR1 is SQVTM, CDR2 ANQGSEA. Trimming at V came to 5 bases and at J to 1 base, leaving 7 bases not matched to a gene. This CDR3 region has 16 residues. CDR3 DNA sequence: TGCAGCGTTCGGGACAGGGGTAATTGGAACACCGGGGAGCTGTTTTTT. It is translated as CSVRDRGNWNTGELFF.

The table lists this clonotype with a few counts. The chain uses TRBV4-1 and TRBJ1-5; D is perhaps TRBD1 (6 bases). The CDR3 contains 15 residues. The V end was cut by 0 bases, the J end by 7 bases, with 13 bases between. The germline V gene has CDR1 MGHRA and CDR2 YSYEKL. CDR3 protein: CASSQDWGAEQPQHF. The CDR3 DNA reads TGCGCCAGCAGCCAAGATTGGGGGGCCGAGCAGCCCCAGCATTTT.

This clonotype was seen only a few times. This sequence joins TRBV7-2 and TRBJ2-3, with TRBD1 as a possible D gene (6 bases). The V end was cut by 5 bases, the J end by 2 bases, with 14 bases between. CDR3 size: 15 residues. The germline V gene has CDR1 SGHTA and CDR2 FQGNSA. The CDR3 bases are TGTGCCAGCAGCCCGAGACAGGCTTACACAGATACGCAGTATTTT. It encodes CASSPRQAYTDTQYF. Based on the CDR3 plus reference TRBV7-2 and TRBJ2-3, the full variable domain is GAGVSQSPSNKVTEKGKDVELRCDPISGHTALYWYRQSLGQGLEFLIYFQGNSAPDKSGLPSDRFSAERTGGSVSTLTIQRTQQEDSAVYLCASSPRQAYTDTQYFGPGTRLTVL.

This clonotype was detected only a few times. V gene TRBV5-1 combines with J gene TRBJ1-1, with D unclear. Between the trimmed V and J ends, which lost 5 bases and 2 bases, there was a span of 10 bases. The CDR3 is 13 residues long. Germline V lookup: CDR1 SGHRS, CDR2 YFSETQ. CDR3 coding DNA: TGCGCCAGCAGAGGTATCCTTAACACTGAAGCTTTCTTT. It specifies CASRGILNTEAFF. Using reference TRBV5-1 and TRBJ1-1 for the parts outside the CDR3, the full variable domain is KAGVTQTPRYLIKTRGQQVTLSCSPISGHRSVSWYQQTPGQGLQFLFEYFSETQRNKGNFPGRFSGRQFSNSRSEMNVSTLELGDSALYLCASRGILNTEAFFGQGTRLTVV.

This clonotype turned up a few times. This chain links TRBV5-6 with TRBJ1-2, with 8 positions matching TRBD1. From germline, CDR1 is SGHDT and CDR2 YYEEEE. V shed 3 bases, J shed 8 bases, and the junction held 3 bases outside the gene matches. The CDR3 has 12 amino acids. The CDR3 sequence is CASSWTGFGYTF. The DNA of the CDR3 is TGTGCCAGCAGCTGGACAGGGTTCGGCTACACCTTC.

The chain is built from TRBV6-2 or TRBV6-3 and TRBJ1-6; possibly TRBD1 for D (6 bases). V lost 6 bases and J 9 bases, leaving 12 bases between the germline ends. The CDR3 extends over 13 amino acids. Germline V gene lookup returns CDR1 MNHEY and CDR2 SVGEGT. The CDR3 DNA reads as TGTGCCAGCAGCACCGGGACAAGTTCACCCCTCCACTTT. As protein: CASSTGTSSPLHF.

This clonotype was detected a few times. The V and J genes are TRBV12-3 or TRBV12-4 and TRBJ2-6, with 9 positions matching TRBD1. The J segment lost 2 bases and the V segment lost 6 bases, leaving 5 bases of the junction unmatched. This CDR3 has 16 residues. The CDR3 DNA follows: TGTGCCAGCAGCTCACAGGGGGCGCCTGGGGCCAACGTCCTGACTTTC. Protein: CASSSQGAPGANVLTF.

The chain is built from TRBV5-4 and TRBJ2-1; D uncertain. The ends were cut back, 3 bases at V and 10 bases at J, with 14 bases in the middle. The CDR3 loop spans 13 amino acids. Germline CDR1 and CDR2: SGHNT and YYREEE (reference sequence). As DNA, the CDR3 is TGTGCCAGCAGCTCCCCCCTGGCCAGCGAGCAGTTCTTC. Translated: CASSSPLASEQFF.

This clonotype was counted ten times or more. This sequence joins TRBV27 and TRBJ2-1; D gene unclear. The CDR3 extends over 15 amino acids. Germline CDR1 is MNHEY and CDR2 is SMNVEV (reference sequence). The V gene lost 3 bases and the J gene lost 8 bases, with 17 bases spanning the gap. The CDR3 region is CASSLSWHTRDEQFF. CDR3 DNA sequence: TGTGCCAGCAGTTTGTCTTGGCATACCCGCGATGAGCAGTTCTTC.

This chain joins TRBV10-2 and TRBJ1-1; no clear D. Per germline, CDR1 WSHSY and CDR2 SAAADI. V dropped 1 base and J dropped 0 bases, with 9 bases sitting between them. The CDR3 totals 15 residues. As DNA, the CDR3 is TGCGCCAGCAGTGAGTGGTTCCAGATGAACACTGAAGCTTTCTTT. Its translation is CASSEWFQMNTEAFF.

This clonotype came up a few times. The CDR3 DNA reads as TGTGCCAGCAGTGCCTCGGGGGAGGGAACAAGTGAAGCTTTCTTT. Translating it yields CASSASGEGTSEAFF. The chain uses TRBV6-1 and TRBJ1-1, with D perhaps matching TRBD1 (5 bases). The CDR3 is 15 residues long. From germline, CDR1 is MNHNS and CDR2 SASEGT. The germline V and J ends were trimmed by 4 bases and 7 bases, with 19 bases remaining between them.

This chain links TRBV25-1 with TRBJ2-5; 8 bases map to TRBD1. V was pared by 3 bases and J by 3 bases, with 6 bases of the junction left unmatched. CDR1 and CDR2 from the germline V gene are MGHDK and SYGVNS. The CDR3 loop spans 15 amino acids. DNA for the CDR3: TGTGCCAGCAGTGATCAGGCAGGGGGCGAAGAGACCCAGTACTTC. This translates into CASSDQAGGEETQYF.

CDR3 bases: TGTGCCAGCAGGTCCGGGACAGGGGGAGAAGCTTTCTTT. It is translated as CASRSGTGGEAFF. V gene TRBV7-2 combines with J gene TRBJ1-1, with TRBD1 matching 11 bases. The J segment lost 8 bases and the V segment lost 6 bases, leaving 5 bases of the junction unmatched. The CDR3 totals 13 residues. Germline CDR1 reads SGHTA; CDR2 reads FQGNSA.

This clonotype appeared once. A much larger clone is a single base away; this may be a read error. The V gene is TRBV11-2, the J gene TRBJ1-2, with TRBD1 matching over 10 bases. Germline CDR1 reads SGHAT; CDR2 reads FQNNGV. CDR3 length: 16 amino acids. In nucleotides, the CDR3 is TGTGACAGCAGCTTAGATGGGGGGACAGGGGCCTATGGCTACACCTTC. This codes for CDSSLDGGTGAYGYTF.